A single sample is the source of the 11 T cell receptor beta chains below, sequenced in a study of cytomegalovirus exposure and HLA in healthy donors. PCR involved 60 Vbeta and 13 Jbeta primers. Data came from immunoSEQ multiplex PCR; TCRdb stores just in-frame clones and leaves some out. The sample yields 130,000 or so clones, more than 65% seen once. Sequences were obtained from PBMCs. These receptors were obtained from a woman in her late teens or twenties in good health and CMV-seropositive.

The rearrangement joins TRBV16 to TRBJ2-4; D remains ambiguous. The V end lost 4 bases, the J end lost 4 bases, and 14 bases lay between the germline ends. The CDR3 is 15 amino acids. Germline CDR1 reads KGHSY; CDR2 reads FQNENV. In DNA, the CDR3 is TGTGCCAGCAGCCCCTCTGCACATCTGAAAAACATTCAGTACTTC. It yields the protein CASSPSAHLKNIQYF.

This clone occurred once. The V and J genes are TRBV6-1 and TRBJ1-5, with D unresolved. Trimming removed 2 bases at V and 1 base at J, with 9 bases between. The germline CDR1 and CDR2 sequences are MNHNS and SASEGT. The CDR3 is 15 amino acids. CDR3 protein: CASSEKAASNQPQHF. In DNA form, the CDR3 reads TGTGCCAGCAGTGAAAAGGCGGCAAGCAATCAGCCCCAGCATTTT.

This sequence joins TRBV10-2 and TRBJ1-1; possibly TRBD1 for D (5 bases). CDR3 size: 15 residues. Trimming left V 2 bases short and J 0 bases short, with 10 bases between. Germline CDR1 is WSHSY and CDR2 is SAAADI. This CDR3 reads CASSEGSGMNTEAFF. Here the CDR3 DNA reads TGCGCCAGCAGTGAGGGTTCAGGGATGAACACTGAAGCTTTCTTT.

The genes are TRBV6-5 and TRBJ2-7; no clear D gene. The germline CDR1 and CDR2 sequences are MNHEY and SVGAGI. The CDR3 extends over 14 amino acids. V was clipped by 5 bases and J by 4 bases, with 15 bases between them. The CDR3: CASSTGRTVYEQYF. For the CDR3, the DNA is TGTGCCAGCAGTACGGGTCGTACTGTTTACGAGCAGTACTTC.

This chain joins TRBV7-9 and TRBJ2-7; the match to TRBD1 covers 9 bases. Germline V gives CDR1 SEHNR, CDR2 FQNEAQ (reference sequence). The trim removed 5 bases at V and 7 bases at J, leaving 12 bases unmatched. This CDR3 contains 15 residues. The CDR3 DNA follows: TGTGCCAGCAGCGCGACCGGGACAGGGCCAAGGGAGCAGTACTTC. This codes for CASSATGTGPREQYF.

This chain links TRBV19 with TRBJ2-1; TRBD2 aligns across 9 bases. V lost 10 bases and J lost 3; bases outside the gene matches: 7. The CDR3 length is 14 residues. CDR1 and CDR2 (germline): LNHDA, SQIVND (reference sequence). CDR3 sequence (DNA): TGTGCCACCGCACCTAGCGGGGACTACAATGAGCAGTTCTTC. It codes for CATAPSGDYNEQFF.

Concerning this clone itself: One junction end does not reproduce the germline sequence, and a read error may be involved. J is TRBJ1-5 and V is TRBV7-9; D is perhaps TRBD1 (5 bases). CDR3 length: 14 amino acids. Germline CDR1 is SEHNR and CDR2 is FQNEAQ (reference sequence). In DNA, the CDR3 is TGTTCCAGCAGCTTTAGGGGCGAGAATCAGCCCCAGCATTTT. Amino acid sequence: CSSSFRGENQPQHF.

The J gene is TRBJ1-1, the V gene TRBV25-1, with D possibly being TRBD1 (5 bases). Trimming took 7 bases from V and 3 from J, leaving 12 bases between them. The CDR3 contains 13 residues. CDR1 is MGHDK, CDR2 SYGVNS, per germline. CDR3 sequence: CASKGEGHTEAFF. In DNA form, the CDR3 reads TGTGCCAGCAAAGGGGAGGGTCACACTGAAGCTTTCTTT.

V usage is TRBV6-1 and J usage is TRBJ2-5; 8 nucleotides align to TRBD2. Germline V gives CDR1 MNHNS, CDR2 SASEGT. The length of the CDR3 is 19 residues. With 0 bases clipped from V and 1 base from J, the junction kept 13 bases outside the gene matches. CDR3 sequence reads: CASSEAGYGGLALQETQYF. The CDR3 coding sequence is TGTGCCAGCAGTGAAGCAGGGTATGGAGGACTAGCACTCCAAGAGACCCAGTACTTC.

The rearrangement joins TRBV29-1 to TRBJ2-1, with TRBD2 matching over 11 bases. This CDR3 is 16 amino acids long. Germline lookup yields CDR1 SQVTM and CDR2 ANQGSEA. J lost 0 bases, V lost 7 bases, and 8 bases had no gene match. For the CDR3, the DNA is TGCAGCGGGGCGGGACTAGCGGACCTCTCCTACAATGAGCAGTTCTTC. Its translation is CSGAGLADLSYNEQFF.

The V and J genes are TRBV6-5 and TRBJ2-3; 9 bases are shared with TRBD1. The germline CDR1 and CDR2 sequences are MNHEY and SVGAGI. The CDR3 length is 15 residues. V trimming: 2 bases; J trimming: 1 base; junction bases outside the gene matches: 1. CDR3 region: CASSYGQGRTDTQYF. CDR3 sequence (DNA): TGTGCCAGCAGTTACGGACAGGGGCGCACAGATACGCAGTATTTT.